Reported below is one T cell receptor beta chain. TCRdb ran MiXCR on the RACE reads and lists one entry per CDR3 protein. The data show 350,000 to 400,000 distinct CDR3 sequences, 4.5% to 6% seen once. The sample belongs to a study of human T cells and chemical hapten exposure. The time point was: pre-sensitization, week 0. Treatment in this sample: therapeutic diphenylcyclopropenone sensitization with weekly scalp DPC. This CDR3 is built from 14 residues. Unmatched junction bases numbered 3, after V lost 0 bases and J lost 4 bases. The germline CDR1 and CDR2 sequences are SQVTM and ANQGSEA. This chain joins TRBV29-1 and TRBJ2-7; 10 bases map to TRBD1. This material consisted of whole blood, taken in connection with sensitization to the hapten diphenylcyclopropenone (DPC). This TCR was sampled from a woman between 45 and 65 years old with alopecia areata. Some clones in this sample may be carry-over from other donors' samples. The CDR3 bases are TGCAGCGTTGAAGACCCGGGACAGGGGTACGAGCAGTACTTC. Encoded protein: CSVEDPGQGYEQYF.